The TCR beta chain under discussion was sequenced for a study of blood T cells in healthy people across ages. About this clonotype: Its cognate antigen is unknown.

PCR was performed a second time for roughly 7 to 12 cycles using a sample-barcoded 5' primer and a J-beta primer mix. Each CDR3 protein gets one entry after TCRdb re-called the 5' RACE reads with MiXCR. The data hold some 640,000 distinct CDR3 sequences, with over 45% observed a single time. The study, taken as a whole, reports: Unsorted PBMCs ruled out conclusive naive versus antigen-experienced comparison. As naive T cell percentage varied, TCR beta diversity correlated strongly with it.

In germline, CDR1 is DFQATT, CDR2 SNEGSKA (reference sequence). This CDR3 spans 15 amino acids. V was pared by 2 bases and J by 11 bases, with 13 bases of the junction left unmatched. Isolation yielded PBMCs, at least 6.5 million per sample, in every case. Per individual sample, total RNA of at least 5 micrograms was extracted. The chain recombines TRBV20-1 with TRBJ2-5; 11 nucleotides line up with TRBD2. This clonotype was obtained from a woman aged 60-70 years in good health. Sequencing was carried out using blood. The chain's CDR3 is CSARISGRGYNEQYF. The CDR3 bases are TGCAGTGCTAGAATTAGCGGGAGGGGGTACAATGAGCAGTACTTC.